The present T cell receptor (beta chain) was sequenced within a study of shared clonotypes between healthy human individuals. A CD45RA-negative memory subset and a CD45RA+ naive subset were separated from the CD4+ cells. Profiling relied on immunoSEQ multiplex PCR, and the TCRdb table lists in-frame clones only, not all of them. The table includes approximately 740,000 clones, 74% detected once. The germline gives CDR1 MDHEN, CDR2 SYDVKM. Trimming took 9 bases from V and 3 from J, leaving 20 bases between them. This CDR3 region has 15 residues. The V call is TRBV28, the J call TRBJ1-2; tentative D call: TRBD1 (5 bases). The clonotype originates from a young woman in good health. The sample consisted of memory CD4+ T cells sorted from blood. The subset here: CD45RA-negative fraction. CDR3 bases: TGTGCCAGTCGGGGGGTGGGGCCGCAGGACTATGGCTACACCTTC. It yields the protein CASRGVGPQDYGYTF.